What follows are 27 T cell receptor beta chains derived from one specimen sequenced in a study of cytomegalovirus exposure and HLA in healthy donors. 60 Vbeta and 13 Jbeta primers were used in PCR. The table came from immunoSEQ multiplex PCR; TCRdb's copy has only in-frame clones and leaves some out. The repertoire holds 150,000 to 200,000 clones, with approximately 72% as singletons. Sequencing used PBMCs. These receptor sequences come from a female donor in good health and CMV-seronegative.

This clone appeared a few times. CDR3 loop: CASSRGTSGHNEQFF. In DNA, the CDR3 is TGTGCCAGCTCACGAGGGACTAGCGGGCACAATGAGCAGTTCTTC. The chain employs TRBV18 and TRBJ2-1; 12 bases fit TRBD2. This CDR3 region has 15 residues. The V gene end was trimmed by 4 bases and the J gene end by 5 bases; junction bases not matched to a gene: 3. The germline V gene encodes CDR1 KGHSH and CDR2 LQKENI.

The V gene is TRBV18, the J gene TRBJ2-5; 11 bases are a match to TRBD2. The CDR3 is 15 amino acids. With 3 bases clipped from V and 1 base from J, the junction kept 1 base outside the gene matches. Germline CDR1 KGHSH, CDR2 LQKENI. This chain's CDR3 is CASSPLAGGQETQYF. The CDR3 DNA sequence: TGTGCCAGCTCACCCCTAGCGGGAGGCCAAGAGACCCAGTACTTC.

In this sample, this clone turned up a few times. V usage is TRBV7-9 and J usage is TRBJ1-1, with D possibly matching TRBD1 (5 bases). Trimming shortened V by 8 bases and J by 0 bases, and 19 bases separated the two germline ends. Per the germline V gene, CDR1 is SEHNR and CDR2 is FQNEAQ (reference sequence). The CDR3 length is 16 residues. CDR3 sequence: CASSKGPPIVNTEAFF. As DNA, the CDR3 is TGTGCCAGCTCGAAGGGGCCCCCAATCGTGAACACTGAAGCTTTCTTT.

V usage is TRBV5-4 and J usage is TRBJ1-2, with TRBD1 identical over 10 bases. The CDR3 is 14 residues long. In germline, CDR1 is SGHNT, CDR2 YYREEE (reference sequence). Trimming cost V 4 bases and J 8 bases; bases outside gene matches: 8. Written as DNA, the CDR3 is TGTGCCAGCAGCGTAGCGGGACAGGGGAAGGGCTACACCTTC. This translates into CASSVAGQGKGYTF.

The CDR3 here is CASSFGSSGNTIYF. CDR3 in DNA: TGTGCCAGCAGCTTCGGGAGCTCTGGAAACACCATATATTTT. This chain uses TRBV5-4 with TRBJ1-3; D is ambiguous. V lost 2 bases, J lost 0 bases, and 6 bases lay in between. Germline loops: CDR1 SGHNT, CDR2 YYREEE (reference sequence). The CDR3 has 14 amino acids.

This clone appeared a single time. Written as DNA, the CDR3 is TGCGCCAGCAGGAGGACAGACTACAATGAGCAGTTCTTC. Residues: CASRRTDYNEQFF. The J gene is TRBJ2-1, the V gene TRBV5-1, with a possible D match to TRBD1 (6 bases). This CDR3 region has 13 residues. CDR1 and CDR2 (germline): SGHRS, YFSETQ. The V and J ends lost 5 bases and 3 bases respectively, with 9 bases between them.

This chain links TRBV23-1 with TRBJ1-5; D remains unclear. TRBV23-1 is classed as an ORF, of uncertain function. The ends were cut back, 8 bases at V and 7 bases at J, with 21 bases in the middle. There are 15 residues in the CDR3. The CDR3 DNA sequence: TGCGCCAGCGGATCCGACACGGCGGGATGCCAGCCCCAGCATTTT. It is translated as CASGSDTAGCQPQHF.

For the CDR3, the DNA is TGTGCCAGCTCACCACAGGGCCCGGGAAACTACGAGCAGTACTTC. It yields the protein CASSPQGPGNYEQYF. The rearrangement links TRBV18 to TRBJ2-7, with a possible D match to TRBD2 (5 bases). This CDR3 is built from 15 residues. V was shortened by 1 base and J by 3 bases, with 13 bases between the two germline ends. Per the germline V gene, CDR1 is KGHSH and CDR2 is LQKENI. The entire variable domain, with the rest obtained from reference TRBV18 and TRBJ2-7, is as follows: NAGVMQNPRHLVRRRGQEARLRCSPMKGHSHVYWYRQLPEEGLKFMVYLQKENIIDESGMPKERFSAEFPKEGPSILRIQQVVRGDSAAYFCASSPQGPGNYEQYFGPGTRLTVT.

The CDR3: CASGFQPALSSSGNTIYF. DNA of the CDR3: TGTGCTAGTGGTTTCCAACCCGCACTTTCGAGCTCTGGAAACACCATATATTTT. V is TRBV12-5 and J is TRBJ1-3; D remains unclear. The CDR3 covers 18 residues. Looked up from germline, CDR1 is LGHNT and CDR2 is FRNRAP. V was pared by 3 bases and J by 0 bases, with 18 bases between.

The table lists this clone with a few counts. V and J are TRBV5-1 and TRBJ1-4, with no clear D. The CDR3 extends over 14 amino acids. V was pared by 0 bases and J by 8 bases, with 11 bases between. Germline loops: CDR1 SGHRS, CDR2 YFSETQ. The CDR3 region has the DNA TGCGCCAGCAGCTTGGAAACGGGAAGGGAAAAACTGTTTTTT. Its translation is CASSLETGREKLFF.

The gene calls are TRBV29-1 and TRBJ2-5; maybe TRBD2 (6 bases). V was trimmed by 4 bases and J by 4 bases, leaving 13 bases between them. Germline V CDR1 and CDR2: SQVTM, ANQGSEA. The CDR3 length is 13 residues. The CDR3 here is CSVAGTPSETQYF. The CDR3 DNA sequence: TGCAGCGTTGCCGGGACTCCCTCAGAGACCCAGTACTTC.

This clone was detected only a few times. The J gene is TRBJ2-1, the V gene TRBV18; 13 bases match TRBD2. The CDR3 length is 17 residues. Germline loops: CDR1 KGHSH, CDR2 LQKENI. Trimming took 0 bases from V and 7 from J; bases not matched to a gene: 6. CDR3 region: CASSPPVTSGRVNEQFF. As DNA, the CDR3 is TGTGCCAGCTCACCACCGGTAACTAGCGGGAGGGTGAATGAGCAGTTCTTC.

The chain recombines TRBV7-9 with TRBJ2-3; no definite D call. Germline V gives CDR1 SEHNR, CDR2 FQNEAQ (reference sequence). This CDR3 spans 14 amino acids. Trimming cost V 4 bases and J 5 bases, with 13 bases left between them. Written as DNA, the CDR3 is TGTGCCAGCAGCTCTACCCTTGAGCAAGATACGCAGTATTTT. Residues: CASSSTLEQDTQYF. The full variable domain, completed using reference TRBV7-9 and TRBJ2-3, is DTGVSQNPRHKITKRGQNVTFRCDPISEHNRLYWYRQTLGQGPEFLTYFQNEAQLEKSRLLSDRFSAERPKGSFSTLEIQRTEQGDSAMYLCASSSTLEQDTQYFGPGTRLTVL.

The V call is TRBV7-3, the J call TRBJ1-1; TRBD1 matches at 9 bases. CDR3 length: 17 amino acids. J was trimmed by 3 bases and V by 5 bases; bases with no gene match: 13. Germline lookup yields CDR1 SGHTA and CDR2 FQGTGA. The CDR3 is CASSLSGQGGGDTEAFF. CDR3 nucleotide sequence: TGTGCCAGCAGCCTGTCGGGACAGGGTGGCGGGGACACTGAAGCTTTCTTT.

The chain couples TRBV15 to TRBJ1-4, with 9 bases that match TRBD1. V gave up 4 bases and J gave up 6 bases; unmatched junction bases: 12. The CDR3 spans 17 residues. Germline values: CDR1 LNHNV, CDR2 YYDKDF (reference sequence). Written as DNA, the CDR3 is TGTGCCACCAGCACAAAAAGACCGGGACAGGGCTATGAAAAACTGTTTTTT. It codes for CATSTKRPGQGYEKLFF.

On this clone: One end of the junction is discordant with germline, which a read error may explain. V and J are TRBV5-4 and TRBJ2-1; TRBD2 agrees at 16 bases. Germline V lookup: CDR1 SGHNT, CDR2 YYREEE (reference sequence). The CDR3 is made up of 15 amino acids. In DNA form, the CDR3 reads TGTGCCAGCAGCAGCCCCGGGACTAGCGGGAGGGCCTGGATCTTC. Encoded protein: CASSSPGTSGRAWIF.

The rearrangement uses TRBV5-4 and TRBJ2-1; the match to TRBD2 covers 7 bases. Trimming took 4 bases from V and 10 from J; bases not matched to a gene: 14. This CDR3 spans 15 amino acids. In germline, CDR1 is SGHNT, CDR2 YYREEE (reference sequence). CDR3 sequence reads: CASSVLADSPGEQFF. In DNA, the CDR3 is TGTGCCAGCAGCGTCCTAGCGGATAGTCCGGGAGAGCAGTTCTTC.

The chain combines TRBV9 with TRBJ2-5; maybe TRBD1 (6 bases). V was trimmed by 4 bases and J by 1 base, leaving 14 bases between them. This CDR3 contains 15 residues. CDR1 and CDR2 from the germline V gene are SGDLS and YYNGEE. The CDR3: CASSFGQISQETQYF. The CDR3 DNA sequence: TGTGCCAGCAGCTTTGGACAGATTTCCCAAGAGACCCAGTACTTC. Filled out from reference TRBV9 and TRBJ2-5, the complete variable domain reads DSGVTQTPKHLITATGQRVTLRCSPRSGDLSVYWYQQSLDQGLQFLIQYYNGEERAKGNILERFSAQQFPDLHSELNLSSLELGDSALYFCASSFGQISQETQYFGPGTRLLVL.

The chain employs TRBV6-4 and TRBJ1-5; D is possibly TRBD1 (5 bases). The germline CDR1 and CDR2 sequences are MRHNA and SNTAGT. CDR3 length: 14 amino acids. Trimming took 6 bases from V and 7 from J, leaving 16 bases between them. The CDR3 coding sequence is TGTGCCAGCAGAACCCCAGGGTCGATACAGCCCCAGCATTTT. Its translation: CASRTPGSIQPQHF.

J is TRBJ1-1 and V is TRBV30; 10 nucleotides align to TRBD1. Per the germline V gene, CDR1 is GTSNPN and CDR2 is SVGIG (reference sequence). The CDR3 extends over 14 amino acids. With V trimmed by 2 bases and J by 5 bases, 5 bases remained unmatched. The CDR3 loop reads CAWSFDRGRTEAFF. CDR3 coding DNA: TGTGCCTGGAGTTTTGACAGGGGGCGTACTGAAGCTTTCTTT.

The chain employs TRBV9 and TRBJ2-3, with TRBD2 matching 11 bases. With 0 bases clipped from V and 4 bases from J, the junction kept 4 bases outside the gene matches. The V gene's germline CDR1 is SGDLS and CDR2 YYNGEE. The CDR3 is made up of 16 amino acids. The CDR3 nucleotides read TGTGCCAGCAGCGTAGCCGGGACTAGCGGCTCAGATACGCAGTATTTT. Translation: CASSVAGTSGSDTQYF.

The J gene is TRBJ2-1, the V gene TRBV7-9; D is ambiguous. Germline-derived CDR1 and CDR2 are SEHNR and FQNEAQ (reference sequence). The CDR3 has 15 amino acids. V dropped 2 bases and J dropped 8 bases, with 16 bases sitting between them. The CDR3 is CASSLFKQALDEQFF. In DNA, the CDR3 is TGTGCCAGCAGCTTATTCAAGCAGGCGCTCGATGAGCAGTTCTTC.

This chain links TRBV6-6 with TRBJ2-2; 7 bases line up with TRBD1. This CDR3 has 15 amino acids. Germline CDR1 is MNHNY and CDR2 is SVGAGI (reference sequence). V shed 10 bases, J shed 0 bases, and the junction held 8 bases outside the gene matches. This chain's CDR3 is CATVQGYANTGELFF. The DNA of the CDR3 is TGTGCCACCGTACAGGGGTACGCGAACACCGGGGAGCTGTTTTTT.

CDR3 bases: TGCAGCGTCGTGGACAGTCAACAAAGCTCCTACGAGCAGTACTTC. Its protein is CSVVDSQQSSYEQYF. The J gene is TRBJ2-7, the V gene TRBV29-1; D possibly corresponds to TRBD1 (6 bases). CDR3 length: 15 amino acids. Germline CDR1 and CDR2: SQVTM and ANQGSEA. The V end lost 6 bases, the J end lost 0 bases, and 18 bases lay between the germline ends.

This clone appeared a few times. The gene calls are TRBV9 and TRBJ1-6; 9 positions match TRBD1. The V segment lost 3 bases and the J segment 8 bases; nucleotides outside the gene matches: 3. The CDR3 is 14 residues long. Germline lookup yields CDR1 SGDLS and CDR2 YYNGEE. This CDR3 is CASSAGTGYSPLHF. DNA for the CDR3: TGTGCCAGCAGCGCGGGGACAGGGTATTCACCCCTCCACTTT.

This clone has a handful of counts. The CDR3 sequence is CASRTGGVSYGYTF. The CDR3 bases are TGTGCCAGCAGGACAGGGGGGGTAAGCTATGGCTACACCTTC. The rearrangement uses TRBV6-1 and TRBJ1-2, with 9 bases lining up with TRBD1. With V trimmed by 6 bases and J by 4 bases, 6 bases remained unmatched. Germline lookup yields CDR1 MNHNS and CDR2 SASEGT. The CDR3 runs 14 residues.

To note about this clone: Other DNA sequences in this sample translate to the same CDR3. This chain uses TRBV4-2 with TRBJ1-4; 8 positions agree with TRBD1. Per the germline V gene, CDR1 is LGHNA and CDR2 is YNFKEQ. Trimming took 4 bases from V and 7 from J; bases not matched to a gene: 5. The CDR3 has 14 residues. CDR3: CASSPDRGGEKLFF. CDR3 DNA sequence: TGTGCCAGCAGCCCAGACAGGGGTGGTGAAAAACTGTTTTTT.